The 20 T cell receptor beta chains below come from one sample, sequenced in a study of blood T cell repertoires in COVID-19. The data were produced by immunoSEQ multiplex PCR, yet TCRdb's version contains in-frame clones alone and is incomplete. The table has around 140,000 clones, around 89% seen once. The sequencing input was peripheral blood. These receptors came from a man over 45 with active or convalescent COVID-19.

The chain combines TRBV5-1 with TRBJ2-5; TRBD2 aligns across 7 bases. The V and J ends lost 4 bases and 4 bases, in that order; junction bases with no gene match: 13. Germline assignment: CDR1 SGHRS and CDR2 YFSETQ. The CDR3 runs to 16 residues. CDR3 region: CASSAYTPGGTETQYF. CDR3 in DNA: TGCGCCAGCAGCGCATACACGCCCGGGGGGACAGAGACCCAGTACTTC. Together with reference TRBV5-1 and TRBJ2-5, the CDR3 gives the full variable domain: KAGVTQTPRYLIKTRGQQVTLSCSPISGHRSVSWYQQTPGQGLQFLFEYFSETQRNKGNFPGRFSGRQFSNSRSEMNVSTLELGDSALYLCASSAYTPGGTETQYFGPGTRLLVL.

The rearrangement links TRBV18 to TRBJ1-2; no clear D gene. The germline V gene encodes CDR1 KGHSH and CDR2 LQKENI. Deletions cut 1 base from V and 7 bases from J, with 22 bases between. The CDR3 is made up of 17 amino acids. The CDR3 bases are TGTGCCAGCTCACCACTTTCGGGGAGTAGTGGAGGGTCTGGCTACACCTTC. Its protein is CASSPLSGSSGGSGYTF. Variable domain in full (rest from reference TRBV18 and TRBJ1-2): NAGVMQNPRHLVRRRGQEARLRCSPMKGHSHVYWYRQLPEEGLKFMVYLQKENIIDESGMPKERFSAEFPKEGPSILRIQQVVRGDSAAYFCASSPLSGSSGGSGYTFGSGTRLTVV.

The CDR3 region has the DNA TGTGCCAGCAGTTACTCGCTTGGAGGGGGCGAGGAAAAACTGTTTTTT. Encoded protein: CASSYSLGGGEEKLFF. V gene TRBV6-5 combines with J gene TRBJ1-4; TRBD1 matches at 7 bases. The CDR3 is 16 amino acids. V lost 0 bases to trimming and J lost 8 bases; unmatched junction nucleotides: 9. The germline V gene has CDR1 MNHEY and CDR2 SVGAGI.

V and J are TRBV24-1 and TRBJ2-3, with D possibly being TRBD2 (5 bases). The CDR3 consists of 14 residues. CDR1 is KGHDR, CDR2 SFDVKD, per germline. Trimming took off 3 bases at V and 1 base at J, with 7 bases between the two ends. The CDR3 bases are TGTGCCACCAGTGATAGCGGACGCACAGATACGCAGTATTTT. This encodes CATSDSGRTDTQYF.

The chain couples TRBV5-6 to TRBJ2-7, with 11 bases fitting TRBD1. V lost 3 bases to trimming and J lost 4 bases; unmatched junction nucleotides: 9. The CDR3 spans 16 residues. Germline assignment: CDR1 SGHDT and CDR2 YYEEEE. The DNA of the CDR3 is TGTGCCAGCAGCTCAACACCGGGACAGGGGGGTTACGAGCAGTACTTC. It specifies CASSSTPGQGGYEQYF.

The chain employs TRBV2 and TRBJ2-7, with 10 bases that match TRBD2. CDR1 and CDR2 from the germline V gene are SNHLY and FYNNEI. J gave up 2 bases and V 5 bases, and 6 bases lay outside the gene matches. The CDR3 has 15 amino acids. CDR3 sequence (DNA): TGTGCCAGCAGTTTCGGGACTAGCGAAACCTACGAGCAGTACTTC. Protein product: CASSFGTSETYEQYF.

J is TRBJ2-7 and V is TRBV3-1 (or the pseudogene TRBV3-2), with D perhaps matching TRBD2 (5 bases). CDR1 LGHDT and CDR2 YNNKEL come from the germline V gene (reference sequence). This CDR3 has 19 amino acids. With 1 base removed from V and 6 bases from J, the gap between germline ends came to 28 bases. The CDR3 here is CASSQGWLPRSAKLREQYF. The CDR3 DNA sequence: TGTGCCAGCAGCCAAGGGTGGTTGCCGCGTAGCGCGAAACTGCGCGAGCAGTACTTC.

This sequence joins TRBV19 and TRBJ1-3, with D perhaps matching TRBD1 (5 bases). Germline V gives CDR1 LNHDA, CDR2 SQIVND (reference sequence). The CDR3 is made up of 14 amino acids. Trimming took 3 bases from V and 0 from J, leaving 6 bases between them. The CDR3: CASSIGGSGNTIYF. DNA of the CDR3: TGTGCCAGTAGTATCGGGGGCTCTGGAAACACCATATATTTT.

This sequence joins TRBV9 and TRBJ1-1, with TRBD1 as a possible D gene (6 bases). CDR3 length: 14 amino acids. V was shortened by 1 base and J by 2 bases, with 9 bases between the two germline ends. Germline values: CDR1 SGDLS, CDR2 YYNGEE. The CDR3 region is CASSVQQGNTEAFF. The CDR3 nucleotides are TGTGCCAGCAGCGTACAACAGGGAAACACTGAAGCTTTCTTT.

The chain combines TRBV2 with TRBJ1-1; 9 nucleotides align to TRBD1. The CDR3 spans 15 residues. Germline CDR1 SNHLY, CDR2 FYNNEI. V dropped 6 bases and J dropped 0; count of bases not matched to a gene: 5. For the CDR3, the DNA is TGTGCCAGCAGCGAGGACAGGGGCCTGAACACTGAAGCTTTCTTT. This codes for CASSEDRGLNTEAFF.

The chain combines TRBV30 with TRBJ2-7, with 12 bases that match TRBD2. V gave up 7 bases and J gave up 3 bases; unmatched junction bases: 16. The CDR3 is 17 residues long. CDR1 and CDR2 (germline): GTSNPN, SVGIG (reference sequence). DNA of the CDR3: TGTGCCTTACGGACTAGCGGGATGGAGAGGGGTGTCTACGAGCAGTACTTC. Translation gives CALRTSGMERGVYEQYF.

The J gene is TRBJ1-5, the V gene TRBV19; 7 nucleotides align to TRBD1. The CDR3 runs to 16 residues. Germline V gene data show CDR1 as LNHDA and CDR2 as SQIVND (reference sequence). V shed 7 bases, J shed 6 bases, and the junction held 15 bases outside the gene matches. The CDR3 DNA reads TGTGCCAGTACCCCCTCCGCCGGACAGGTAATTCAGCCCCAGCATTTT. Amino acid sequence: CASTPSAGQVIQPQHF.

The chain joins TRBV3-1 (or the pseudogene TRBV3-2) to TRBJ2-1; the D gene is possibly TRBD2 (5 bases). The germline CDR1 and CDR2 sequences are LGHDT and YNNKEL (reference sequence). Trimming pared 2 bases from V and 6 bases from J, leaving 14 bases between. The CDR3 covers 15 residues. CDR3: CASSQNRGPSNEQFF. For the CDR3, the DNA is TGTGCCAGCAGCCAAAACAGAGGGCCAAGCAATGAGCAGTTCTTC.

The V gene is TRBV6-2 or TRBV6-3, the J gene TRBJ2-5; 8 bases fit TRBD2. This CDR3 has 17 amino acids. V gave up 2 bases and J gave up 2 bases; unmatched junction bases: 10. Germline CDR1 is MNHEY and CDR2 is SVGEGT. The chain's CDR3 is CASSYLPPGGGQETQYF. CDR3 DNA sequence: TGTGCCAGCAGTTACCTACCCCCGGGAGGGGGTCAAGAGACCCAGTACTTC.

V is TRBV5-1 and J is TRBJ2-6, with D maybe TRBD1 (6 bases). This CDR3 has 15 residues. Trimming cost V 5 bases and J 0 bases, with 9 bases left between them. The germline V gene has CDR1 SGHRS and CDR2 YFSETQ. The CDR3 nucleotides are TGCGCCAGCAGGACAGGAAGCTCTGGGGCCAACGTCCTGACTTTC. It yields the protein CASRTGSSGANVLTF.

CDR3 bases: TGTGCCAGCAGCTTAGTACGCGGGGCGTACGAGCAGTACTTC. It specifies CASSLVRGAYEQYF. This rearrangement joins TRBV11-2 to TRBJ2-7; D perhaps matches TRBD2 (6 bases). This CDR3 is 14 amino acids long. V gave up 1 base and J gave up 4 bases, with 11 bases separating them. CDR1 and CDR2 from the germline V gene are SGHAT and FQNNGV.

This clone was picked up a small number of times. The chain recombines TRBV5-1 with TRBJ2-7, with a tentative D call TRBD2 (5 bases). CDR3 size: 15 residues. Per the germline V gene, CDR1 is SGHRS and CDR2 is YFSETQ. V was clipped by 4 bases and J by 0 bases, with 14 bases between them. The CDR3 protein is CASSPRVGGSYEQYF. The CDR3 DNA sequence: TGCGCCAGCAGCCCGAGGGTAGGTGGCTCCTACGAGCAGTACTTC.

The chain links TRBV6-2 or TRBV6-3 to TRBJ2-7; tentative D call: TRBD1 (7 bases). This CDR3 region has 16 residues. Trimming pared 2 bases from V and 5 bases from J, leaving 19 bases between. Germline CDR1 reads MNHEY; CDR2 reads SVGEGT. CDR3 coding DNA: TGTGCCAGCAGTTACGTCAGGAGGGGGCCAGGTGACGAGCAGTACTTC. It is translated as CASSYVRRGPGDEQYF.

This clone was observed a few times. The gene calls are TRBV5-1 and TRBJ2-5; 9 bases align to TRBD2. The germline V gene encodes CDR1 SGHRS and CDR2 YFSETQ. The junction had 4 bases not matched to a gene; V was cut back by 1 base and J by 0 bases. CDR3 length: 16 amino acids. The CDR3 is CASSLRLAEYQETQYF. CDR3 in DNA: TGCGCCAGCAGCTTGCGACTAGCGGAGTACCAAGAGACCCAGTACTTC.

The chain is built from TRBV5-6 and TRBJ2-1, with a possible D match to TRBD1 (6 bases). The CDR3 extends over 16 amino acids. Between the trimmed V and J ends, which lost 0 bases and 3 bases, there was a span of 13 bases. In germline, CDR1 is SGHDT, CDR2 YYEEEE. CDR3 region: CASSLADRTYYNEQFF. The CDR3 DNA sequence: TGTGCCAGCAGCTTGGCCGACAGGACGTACTACAATGAGCAGTTCTTC.